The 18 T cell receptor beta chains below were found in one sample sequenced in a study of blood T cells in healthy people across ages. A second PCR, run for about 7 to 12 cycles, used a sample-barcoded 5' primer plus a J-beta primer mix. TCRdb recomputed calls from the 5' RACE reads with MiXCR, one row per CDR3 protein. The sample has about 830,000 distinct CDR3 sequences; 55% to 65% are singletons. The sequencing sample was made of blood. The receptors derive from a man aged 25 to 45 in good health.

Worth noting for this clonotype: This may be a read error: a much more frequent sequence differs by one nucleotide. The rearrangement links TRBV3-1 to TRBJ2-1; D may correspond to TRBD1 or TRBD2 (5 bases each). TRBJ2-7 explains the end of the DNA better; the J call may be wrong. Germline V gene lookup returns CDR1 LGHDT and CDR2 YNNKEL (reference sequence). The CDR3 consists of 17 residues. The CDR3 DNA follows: TGTGCCAGCAGCCCGTTGGGGGTAGCTCTTCCCTACAATGAGCAGTACTTC. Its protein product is CASSPLGVALPYNEQYF.

The CDR3 nucleotides are TGTGCCAGCAGCGTAGCTGCAGGGTACACAGATACGCAGTATTTT. Translated, it gives CASSVAAGYTDTQYF. The chain joins TRBV9 to TRBJ2-3, with D possibly matching TRBD1 (5 bases). Per the germline V gene, CDR1 is SGDLS and CDR2 is YYNGEE. The V end was cut by 0 bases, the J end by 2 bases, with 10 bases between. This CDR3 is 15 amino acids long. Supplemented by reference TRBV9 and TRBJ2-3, the full variable domain reads DSGVTQTPKHLITATGQRVTLRCSPRSGDLSVYWYQQSLDQGLQFLIQYYNGEERAKGNILERFSAQQFPDLHSELNLSSLELGDSALYFCASSVAAGYTDTQYFGPGTRLTVL.

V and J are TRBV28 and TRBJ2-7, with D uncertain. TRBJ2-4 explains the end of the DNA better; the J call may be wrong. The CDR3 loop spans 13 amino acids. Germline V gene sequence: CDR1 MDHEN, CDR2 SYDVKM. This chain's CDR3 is CASSLGYEDIQYF. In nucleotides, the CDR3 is TGTGCCAGCAGTTTAGGGTACGAGGACATTCAGTACTTC.

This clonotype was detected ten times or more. The CDR3 DNA follows: TGCAGCATGACAGGGGATGGCAATGAGCAGTTCTTC. The encoded protein is CSMTGDGNEQFF. V and J are TRBV29-1 and TRBJ2-1; 8 bases line up with TRBD1. Trimming took 8 bases from V and 6 from J; bases not matched to a gene: 6. CDR1 is SQVTM, CDR2 ANQGSEA, per germline. This CDR3 has 12 residues.

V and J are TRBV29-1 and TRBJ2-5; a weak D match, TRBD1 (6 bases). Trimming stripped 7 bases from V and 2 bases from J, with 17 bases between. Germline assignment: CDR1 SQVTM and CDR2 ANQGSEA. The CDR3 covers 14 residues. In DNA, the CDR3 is TGCAGCGCCATCATCCAGGGGTCACAAGAGACCCAGTACTTC. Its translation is CSAIIQGSQETQYF.

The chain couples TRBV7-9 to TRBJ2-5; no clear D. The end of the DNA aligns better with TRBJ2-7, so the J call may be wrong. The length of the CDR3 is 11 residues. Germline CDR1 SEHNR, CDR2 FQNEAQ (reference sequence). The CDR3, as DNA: TGTGCCAGCAGCCCCTTTAGCGAGCAGTACTTC. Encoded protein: CASSPFSEQYF.

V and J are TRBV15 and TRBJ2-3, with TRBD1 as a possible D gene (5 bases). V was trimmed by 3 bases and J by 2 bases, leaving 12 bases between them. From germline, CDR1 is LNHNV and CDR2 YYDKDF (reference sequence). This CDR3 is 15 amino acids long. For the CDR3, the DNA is TGTGCCACCAGCAGTCGACAGTTCCTCACAGATACGCAGTATTTT. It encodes CATSSRQFLTDTQYF.

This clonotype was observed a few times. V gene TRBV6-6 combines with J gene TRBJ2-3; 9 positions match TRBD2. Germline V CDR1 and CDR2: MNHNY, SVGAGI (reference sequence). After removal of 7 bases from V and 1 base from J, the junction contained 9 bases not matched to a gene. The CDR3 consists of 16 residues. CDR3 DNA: TGTGCCAGCACACCCCGGGCTAGCGGGGGCACAGATACGCAGTATTTT. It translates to CASTPRASGGTDTQYF.

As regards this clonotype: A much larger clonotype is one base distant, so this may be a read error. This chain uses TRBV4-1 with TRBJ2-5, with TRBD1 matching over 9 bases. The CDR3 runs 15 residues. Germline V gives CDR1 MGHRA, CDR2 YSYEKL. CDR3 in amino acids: CASSPLGQGFESQYF. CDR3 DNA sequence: TGCGCCAGCAGCCCACTAGGACAGGGGTTTGAGAGCCAGTACTTC.

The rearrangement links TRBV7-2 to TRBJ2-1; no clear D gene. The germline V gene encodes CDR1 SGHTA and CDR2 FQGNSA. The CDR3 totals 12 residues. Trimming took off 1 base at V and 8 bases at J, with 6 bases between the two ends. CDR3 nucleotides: TGTGCCAGCAGCTTAGACGGTTATGAGCAGTTCTTC. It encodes CASSLDGYEQFF.

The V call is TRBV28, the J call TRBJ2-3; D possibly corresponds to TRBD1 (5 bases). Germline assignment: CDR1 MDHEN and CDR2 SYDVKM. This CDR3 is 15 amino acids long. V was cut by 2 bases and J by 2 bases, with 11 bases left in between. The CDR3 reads CASSLLQGNTDTQYF. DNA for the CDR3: TGTGCCAGCAGTTTACTCCAGGGAAACACAGATACGCAGTATTTT.

Written as DNA, the CDR3 is TGTGCCAGCAGTTTAGTCTCTCCAGGGCGTTTCTCCTACGAGCAGTACTTC. This encodes CASSLVSPGRFSYEQYF. The chain recombines TRBV28 with TRBJ2-7, with D perhaps TRBD1 (5 bases). Germline V lookup: CDR1 MDHEN, CDR2 SYDVKM. CDR3 size: 17 residues. Trimming removed 2 bases from V and 0 bases from J, with 17 bases in between.

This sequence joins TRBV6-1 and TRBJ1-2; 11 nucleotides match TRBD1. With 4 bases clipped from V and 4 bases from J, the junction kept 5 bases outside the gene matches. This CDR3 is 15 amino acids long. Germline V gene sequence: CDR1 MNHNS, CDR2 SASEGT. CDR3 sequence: CASSVGQGAGYGYTF. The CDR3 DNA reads TGTGCCAGCAGTGTCGGACAGGGGGCCGGCTATGGCTACACCTTC.

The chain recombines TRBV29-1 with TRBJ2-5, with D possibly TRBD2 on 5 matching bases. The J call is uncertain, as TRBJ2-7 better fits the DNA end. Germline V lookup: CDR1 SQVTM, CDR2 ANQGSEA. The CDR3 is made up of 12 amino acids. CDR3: CSVEGLGSEQYF. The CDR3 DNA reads TGCAGCGTTGAAGGGTTGGGGAGCGAGCAGTACTTC.

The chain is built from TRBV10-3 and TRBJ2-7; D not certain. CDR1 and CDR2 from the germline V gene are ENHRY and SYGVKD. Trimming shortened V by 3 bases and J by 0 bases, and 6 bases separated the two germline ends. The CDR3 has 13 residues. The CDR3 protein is CAISDFASYEQYF. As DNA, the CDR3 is TGTGCCATCAGTGATTTCGCCTCCTACGAGCAGTACTTC.

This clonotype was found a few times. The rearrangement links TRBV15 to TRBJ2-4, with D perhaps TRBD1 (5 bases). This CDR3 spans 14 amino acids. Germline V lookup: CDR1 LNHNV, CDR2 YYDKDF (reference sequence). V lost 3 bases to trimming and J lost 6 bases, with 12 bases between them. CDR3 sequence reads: CATSRHRSANIQYF. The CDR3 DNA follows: TGTGCCACCAGCAGGCACAGGTCGGCAAACATTCAGTACTTC.

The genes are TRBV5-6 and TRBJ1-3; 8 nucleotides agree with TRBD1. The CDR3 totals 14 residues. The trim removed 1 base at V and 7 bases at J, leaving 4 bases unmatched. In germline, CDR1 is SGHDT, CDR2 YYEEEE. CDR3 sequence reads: CASSLTRGRNTIYF. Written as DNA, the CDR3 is TGTGCCAGCAGCTTGACCAGGGGGCGGAACACCATATATTTT.

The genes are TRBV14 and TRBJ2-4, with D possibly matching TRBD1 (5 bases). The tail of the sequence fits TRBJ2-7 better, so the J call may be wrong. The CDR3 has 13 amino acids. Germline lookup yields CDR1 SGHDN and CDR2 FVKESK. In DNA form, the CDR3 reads TGTGCCAGCAGCCATCGACAGTCCCACGAGCAGTACTTC. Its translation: CASSHRQSHEQYF.